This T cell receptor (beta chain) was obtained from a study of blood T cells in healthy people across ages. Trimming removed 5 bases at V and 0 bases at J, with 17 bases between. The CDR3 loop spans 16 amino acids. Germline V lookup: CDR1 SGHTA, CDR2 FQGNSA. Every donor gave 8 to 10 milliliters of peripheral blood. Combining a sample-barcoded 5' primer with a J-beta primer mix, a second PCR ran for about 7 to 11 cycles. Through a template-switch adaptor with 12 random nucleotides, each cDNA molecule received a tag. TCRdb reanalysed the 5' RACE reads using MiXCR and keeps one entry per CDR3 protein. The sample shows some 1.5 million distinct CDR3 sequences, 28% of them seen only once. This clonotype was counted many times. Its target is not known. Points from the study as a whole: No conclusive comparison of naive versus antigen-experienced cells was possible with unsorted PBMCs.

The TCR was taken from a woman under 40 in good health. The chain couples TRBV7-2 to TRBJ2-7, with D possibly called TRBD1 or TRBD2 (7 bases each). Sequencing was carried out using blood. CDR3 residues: CASSLRGGASSYEQYF. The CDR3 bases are TGTGCCAGCAGCCTCAGGGGGGGCGCGAGCTCCTACGAGCAGTACTTC.